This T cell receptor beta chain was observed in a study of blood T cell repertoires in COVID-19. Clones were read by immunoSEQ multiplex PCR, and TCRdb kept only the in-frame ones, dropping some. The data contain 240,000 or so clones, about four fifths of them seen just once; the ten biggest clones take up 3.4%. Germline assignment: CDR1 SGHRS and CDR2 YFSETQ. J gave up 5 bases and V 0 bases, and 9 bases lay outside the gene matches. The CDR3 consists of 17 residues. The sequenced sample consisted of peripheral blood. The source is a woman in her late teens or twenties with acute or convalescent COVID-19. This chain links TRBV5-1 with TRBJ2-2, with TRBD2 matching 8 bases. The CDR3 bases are TGCGCCAGCAGCTTGGATTTACGGAGCGGGAGAACCGGGGAGCTGTTTTTT. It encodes CASSLDLRSGRTGELFF.